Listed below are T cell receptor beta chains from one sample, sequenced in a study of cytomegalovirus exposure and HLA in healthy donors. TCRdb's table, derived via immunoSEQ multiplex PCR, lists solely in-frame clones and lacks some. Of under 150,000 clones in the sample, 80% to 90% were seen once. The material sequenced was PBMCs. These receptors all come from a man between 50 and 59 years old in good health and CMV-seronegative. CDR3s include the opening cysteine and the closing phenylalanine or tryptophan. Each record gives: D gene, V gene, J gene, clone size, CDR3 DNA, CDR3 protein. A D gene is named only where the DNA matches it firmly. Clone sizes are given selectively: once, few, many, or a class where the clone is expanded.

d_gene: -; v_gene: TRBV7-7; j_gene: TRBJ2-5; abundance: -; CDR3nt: TGTGCTAGCAGCTTAAATGCCGGCACCGGGGGCCAAGAGACCCAGTACTTC; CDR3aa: CASSLNAGTGGQETQYF
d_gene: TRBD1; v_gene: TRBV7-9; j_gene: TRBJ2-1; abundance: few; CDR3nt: TGTGCCAGCAGCTTTCCCCCGGGACAGGGGGCTGACAATGAGCAGTTCTTC; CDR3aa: CASSFPPGQGADNEQFF
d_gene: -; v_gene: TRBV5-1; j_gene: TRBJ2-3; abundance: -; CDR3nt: TGCGCCAGCAGCACTCGGGGGTCCAGGACCACAGATACGCAGTATTTT; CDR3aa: CASSTRGSRTTDTQYF
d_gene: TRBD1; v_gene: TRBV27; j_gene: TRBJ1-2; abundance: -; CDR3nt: TGTGCCAGCAGTCCACAGGGGGCTAACTATGGCTACACCTTC; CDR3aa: CASSPQGANYGYTF
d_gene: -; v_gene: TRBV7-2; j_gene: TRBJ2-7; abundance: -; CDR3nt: TGTGCCAGCAGCTTAAATAAAGGGGCCTACGAGCAGTACTTC; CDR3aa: CASSLNKGAYEQYF
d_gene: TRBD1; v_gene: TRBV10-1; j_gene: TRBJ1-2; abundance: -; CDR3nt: TGCGCCAGCAGTCCCGACAGGGGGGTTGGCTACACCTTC; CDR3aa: CASSPDRGVGYTF
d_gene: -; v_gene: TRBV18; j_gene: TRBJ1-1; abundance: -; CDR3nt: TGTGCCAGCTCACCCCGGGTTGACACTGAAGCTTTCTTT; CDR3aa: CASSPRVDTEAFF
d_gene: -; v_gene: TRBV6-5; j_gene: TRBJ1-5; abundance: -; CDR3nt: TGTGCCAGCAGTTACAGGCCGGGTCAGCCCCAGCATTTT; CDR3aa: CASSYRPGQPQHF
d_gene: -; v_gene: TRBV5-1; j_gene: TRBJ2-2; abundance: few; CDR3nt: TGCGCCAGCAGCATAAACAGGGTCACCGGGGAGCTGTTTTTT; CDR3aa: CASSINRVTGELFF
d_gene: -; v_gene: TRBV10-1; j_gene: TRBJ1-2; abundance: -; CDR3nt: TGCCCGGGGGGCACAGCCTATGGCTACACCTTC; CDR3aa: CPGGTAYGYTF
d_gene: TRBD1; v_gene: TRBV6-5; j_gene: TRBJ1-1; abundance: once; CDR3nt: TGTGCCAGCAGCCAGGGACAGGGTCGGGGTGAAGCTTTCTTT; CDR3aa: CASSQGQGRGEAFF
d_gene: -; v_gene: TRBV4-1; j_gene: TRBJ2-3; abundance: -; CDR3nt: TGCGCCAGCAGCCAAGATTGGGGGGTTCGGGCAGATACGCAGTATTTT; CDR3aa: CASSQDWGVRADTQYF
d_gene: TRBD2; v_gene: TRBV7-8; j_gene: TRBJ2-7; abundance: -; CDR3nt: TGTGCCAGCAGCTCACTAACTAGCGGGGGGGCGTCAAGGTACTACGAGCAGTACTTC; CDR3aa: CASSSLTSGGASRYYEQYF
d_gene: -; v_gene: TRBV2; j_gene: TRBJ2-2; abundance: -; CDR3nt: TGTGCCAGCAGTGATTATAGGACGTTCACCGGGGAGCCGTTTTTT; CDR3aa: CASSDYRTFTGEPFF
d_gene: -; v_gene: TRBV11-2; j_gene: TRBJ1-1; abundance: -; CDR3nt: TGTGCCAGCAGCTTATACTCTGAAGCTTTCTTT; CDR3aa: CASSLYSEAFF
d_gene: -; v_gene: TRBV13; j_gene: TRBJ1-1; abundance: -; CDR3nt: TGTGCCAGCAGCACCCCCGCGGCAGGGTGGGCTTTCTTT; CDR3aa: CASSTPAAGWAFF
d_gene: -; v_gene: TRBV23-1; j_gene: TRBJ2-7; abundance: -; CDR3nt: TGCGCCAGCAGTCAATCGAGGCAGCCGGACGAGCAGTACTTC; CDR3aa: CASSQSRQPDEQYF
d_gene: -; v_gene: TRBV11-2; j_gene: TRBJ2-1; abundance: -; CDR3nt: TGTGCCAGCAGCTCCGCGTGGCGGCTCTTCGACTACAATGAGCAGTTCTTC; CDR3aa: CASSSAWRLFDYNEQFF
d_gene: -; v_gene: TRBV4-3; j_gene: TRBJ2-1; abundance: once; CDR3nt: TGCGCCAGCAGCCAAGATGTCCCTAACTCCTACAATGAGCAGTTCTTC; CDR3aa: CASSQDVPNSYNEQFF
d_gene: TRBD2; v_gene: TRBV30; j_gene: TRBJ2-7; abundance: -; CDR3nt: TGTGCCTGGAATGTCCAGCGGGGGAACTACGAGCAGTACTTC; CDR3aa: CAWNVQRGNYEQYF
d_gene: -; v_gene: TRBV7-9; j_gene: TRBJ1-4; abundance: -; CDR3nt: TGTGCCAGCAGCTCGGCTAATGAAAAACTGTTTTTT; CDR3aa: CASSSANEKLFF
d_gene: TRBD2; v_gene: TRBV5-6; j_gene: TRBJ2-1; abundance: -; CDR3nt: TGTGCCAGCAGCTTGGGCGGGGGGAGCTCCTACAATGAGCAGTTCTTC; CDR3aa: CASSLGGGSSYNEQFF
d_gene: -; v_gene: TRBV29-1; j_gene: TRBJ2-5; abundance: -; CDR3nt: TGCAGCACAATGGGGGGACAAGAGACCCAGTACTTC; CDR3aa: CSTMGGQETQYF
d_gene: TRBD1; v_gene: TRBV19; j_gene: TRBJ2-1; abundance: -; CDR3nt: TGTGCCAGTAGTATCCGGGACAGGGGGTTCTTAGGCTCCTACAATGAGCAGTTCTTC; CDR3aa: CASSIRDRGFLGSYNEQFF
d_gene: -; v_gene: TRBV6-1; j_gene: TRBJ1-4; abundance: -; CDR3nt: TGTGCCAGCAGTGAATGGACAGCTCTCAATGAAAAACTGTTTTTT; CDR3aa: CASSEWTALNEKLFF
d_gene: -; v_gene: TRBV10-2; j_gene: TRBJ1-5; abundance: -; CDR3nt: TGCGCCAGCACTAGACAGCTCAATCAGCCCCAGCATTTT; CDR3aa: CASTRQLNQPQHF
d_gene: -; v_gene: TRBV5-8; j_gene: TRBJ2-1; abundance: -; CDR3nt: TGTGCCAGCAGCCCCGGGGGTCATTCTATCAATGAGCAGTTCTTC; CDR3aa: CASSPGGHSINEQFF
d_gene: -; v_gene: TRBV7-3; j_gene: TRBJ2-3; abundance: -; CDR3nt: TGTGCCAGCAGCTTATTGGGGCACCACACAGATACGCAGTATTTT; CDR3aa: CASSLLGHHTDTQYF
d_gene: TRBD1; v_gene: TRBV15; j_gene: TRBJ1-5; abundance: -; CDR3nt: TGTGCCACCAGCAGAGTTACAGGGGATAGCAATCAGCCCCAGCATTTT; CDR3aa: CATSRVTGDSNQPQHF
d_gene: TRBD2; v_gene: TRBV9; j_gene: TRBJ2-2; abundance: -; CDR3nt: TGTGCCAGCAGCGTAGCGGGGGGACACACCGGGGAGCTGTTTTTT; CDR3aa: CASSVAGGHTGELFF
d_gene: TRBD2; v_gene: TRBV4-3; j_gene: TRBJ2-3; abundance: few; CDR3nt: TGCGCCAGCAGCCAGATGGGACTAGCGGGGGTCGCAGATACGCAGTATTTT; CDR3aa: CASSQMGLAGVADTQYF
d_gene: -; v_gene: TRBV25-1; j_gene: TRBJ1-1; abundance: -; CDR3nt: TGTGCCAGCAACGACAGAGGTCAAGCTTTCTTT; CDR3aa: CASNDRGQAFF
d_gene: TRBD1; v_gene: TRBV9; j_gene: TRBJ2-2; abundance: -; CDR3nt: TGTGCCAGCAGCTCCCGACAGGGGAGCACCGGGGAGCTGTTTTTT; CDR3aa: CASSSRQGSTGELFF
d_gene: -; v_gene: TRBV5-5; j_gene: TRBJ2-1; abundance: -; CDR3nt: TGTGCCAGCAGCTTGGGGGCTAACAATGAGCAGTTCTTC; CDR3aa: CASSLGANNEQFF
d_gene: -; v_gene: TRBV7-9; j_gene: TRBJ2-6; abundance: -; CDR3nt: TGTGCCAGCAGCTTAGCCCAAGCGGGGGCCAACGTCCTGACTTTC; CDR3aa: CASSLAQAGANVLTF
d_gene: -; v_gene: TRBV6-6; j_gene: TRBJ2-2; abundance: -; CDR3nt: TGTGCCAGCAGCGGTCGTCTGGCGAACACCGGGGAGCTGTTTTTT; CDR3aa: CASSGRLANTGELFF
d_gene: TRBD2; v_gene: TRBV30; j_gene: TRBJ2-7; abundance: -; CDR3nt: TGTGCCTGGAGTGTTAGCGGGCGGGCCCGGGGCTACGAGCAGTACTTC; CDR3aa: CAWSVSGRARGYEQYF
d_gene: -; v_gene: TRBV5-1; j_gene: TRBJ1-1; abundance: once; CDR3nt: TGCGCCAGCAGAGAAGGAGGGCTAATCGCTGAAGCTTTCTTT; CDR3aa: CASREGGLIAEAFF
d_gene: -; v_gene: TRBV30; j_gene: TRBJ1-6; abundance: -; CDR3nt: TGTGCCTGGAGGTGGACATTCCCTTGGCATTCACCCCTCCACTTT; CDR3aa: CAWRWTFPWHSPLHF
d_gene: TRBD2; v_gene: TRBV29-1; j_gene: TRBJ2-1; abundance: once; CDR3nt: TGCAGCGTTGAAACCGGGGGGGACACAGAGCAGTTCTTC; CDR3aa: CSVETGGDTEQFF
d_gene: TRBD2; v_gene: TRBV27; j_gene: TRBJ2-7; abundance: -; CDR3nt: TGTGCCAGCAGTTTATCACCCCTAGCGGCCCCCTACGAGCAGTACTTC; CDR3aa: CASSLSPLAAPYEQYF
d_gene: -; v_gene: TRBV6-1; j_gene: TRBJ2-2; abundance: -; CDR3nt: TGTGCCAGCATAAAGGGGACACTGAGCACCGGGGAGCTGTTTTTT; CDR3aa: CASIKGTLSTGELFF
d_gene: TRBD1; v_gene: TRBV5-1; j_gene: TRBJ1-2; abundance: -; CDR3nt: TGCGCCAGCAGCTGGGACAGTCCCCCTCTTTATGGCTACACCTTC; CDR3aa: CASSWDSPPLYGYTF
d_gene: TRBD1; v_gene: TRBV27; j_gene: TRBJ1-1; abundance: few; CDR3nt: TGTGCCAGCAGTCGACAGGGGGCCGGTGAAGCTTTCTTT; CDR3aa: CASSRQGAGEAFF
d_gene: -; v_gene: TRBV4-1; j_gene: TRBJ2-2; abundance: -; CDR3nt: TGCGCCAGCAGCCAAGGTTCATGGACAGTTGACACCGGGGAGCTGTTTTTT; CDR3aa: CASSQGSWTVDTGELFF